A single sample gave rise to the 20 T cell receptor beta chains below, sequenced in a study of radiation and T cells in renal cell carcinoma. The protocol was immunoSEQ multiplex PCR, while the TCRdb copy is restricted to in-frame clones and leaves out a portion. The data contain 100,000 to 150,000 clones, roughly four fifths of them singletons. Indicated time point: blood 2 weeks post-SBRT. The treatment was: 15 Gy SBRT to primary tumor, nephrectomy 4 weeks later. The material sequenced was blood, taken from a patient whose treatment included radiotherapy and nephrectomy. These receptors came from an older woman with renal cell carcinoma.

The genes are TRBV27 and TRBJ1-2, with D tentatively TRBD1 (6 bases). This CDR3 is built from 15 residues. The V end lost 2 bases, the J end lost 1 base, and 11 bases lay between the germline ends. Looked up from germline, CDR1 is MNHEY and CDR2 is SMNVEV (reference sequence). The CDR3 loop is CASSLTGRINYGYTF. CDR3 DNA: TGTGCCAGCAGTTTAACAGGGAGAATTAACTATGGCTACACCTTC.

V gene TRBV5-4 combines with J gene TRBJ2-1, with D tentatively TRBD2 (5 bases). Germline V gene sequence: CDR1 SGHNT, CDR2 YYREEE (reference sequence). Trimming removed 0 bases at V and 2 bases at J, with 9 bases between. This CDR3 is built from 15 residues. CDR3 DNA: TGTGCCAGCAGCTTGGGGACTTCTGCCTACAATGAGCAGTTCTTC. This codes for CASSLGTSAYNEQFF.

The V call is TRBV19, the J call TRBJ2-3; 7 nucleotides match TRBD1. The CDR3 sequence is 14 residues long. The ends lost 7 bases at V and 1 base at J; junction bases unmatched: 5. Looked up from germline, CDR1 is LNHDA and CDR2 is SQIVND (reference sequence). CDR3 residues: CASTVTGRTDTQYF. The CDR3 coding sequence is TGTGCCAGTACCGTGACAGGGCGCACAGATACGCAGTATTTT.

DNA of the CDR3: TGTGCCAGTAGTGCCACAGGGGCTGGCTACACCTTC. Translating gives CASSATGAGYTF. V is TRBV19 and J is TRBJ1-2, with 7 bases lining up with TRBD1. V shed 5 bases and J 7 bases; nucleotides not matched to a gene: 4. CDR1 is LNHDA and CDR2 is SQIVND in the germline V gene (reference sequence). The CDR3 contains 12 residues.

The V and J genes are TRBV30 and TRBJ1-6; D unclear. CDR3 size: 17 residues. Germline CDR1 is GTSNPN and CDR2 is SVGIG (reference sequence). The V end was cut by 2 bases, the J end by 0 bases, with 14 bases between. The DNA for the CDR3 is TGTGCCTGGAGTCTAGGCGGGCTCAGCTCCTATAATTCACCCCTCCACTTT. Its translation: CAWSLGGLSSYNSPLHF.

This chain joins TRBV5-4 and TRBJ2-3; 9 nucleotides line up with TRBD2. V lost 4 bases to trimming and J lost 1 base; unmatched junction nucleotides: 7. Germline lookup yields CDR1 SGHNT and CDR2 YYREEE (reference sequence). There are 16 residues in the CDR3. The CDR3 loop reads CASSPRSGGGTDTQYF. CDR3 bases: TGTGCCAGCAGCCCCCGTAGCGGGGGTGGCACAGATACGCAGTATTTT. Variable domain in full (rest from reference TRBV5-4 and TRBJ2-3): ETGVTQSPTHLIKTRGQQVTLRCSSQSGHNTVSWYQQALGQGPQFIFQYYREEENGRGNFPPRFSGLQFPNYSSELNVNALELDDSALYLCASSPRSGGGTDTQYFGPGTRLTVL.

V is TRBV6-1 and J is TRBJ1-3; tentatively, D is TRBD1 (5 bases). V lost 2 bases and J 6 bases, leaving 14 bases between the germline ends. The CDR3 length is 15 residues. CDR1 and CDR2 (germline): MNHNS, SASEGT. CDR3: CASSEYGSGPNTIYF. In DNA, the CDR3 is TGTGCCAGCAGTGAATATGGCTCAGGGCCAAACACCATATATTTT.

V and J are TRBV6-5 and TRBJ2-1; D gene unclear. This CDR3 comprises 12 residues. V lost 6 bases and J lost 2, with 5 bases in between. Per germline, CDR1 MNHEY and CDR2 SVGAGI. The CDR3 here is CASSTAYNEQFF. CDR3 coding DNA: TGTGCCAGCAGCACCGCCTACAATGAGCAGTTCTTC.

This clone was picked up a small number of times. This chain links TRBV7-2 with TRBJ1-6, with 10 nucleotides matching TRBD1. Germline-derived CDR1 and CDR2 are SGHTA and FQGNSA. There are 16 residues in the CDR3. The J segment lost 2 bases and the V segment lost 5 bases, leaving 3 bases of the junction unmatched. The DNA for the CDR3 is TGTGCCAGCAGCCGAGGGACAGGGGCCTATAATTCACCCCTCCACTTT. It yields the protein CASSRGTGAYNSPLHF.

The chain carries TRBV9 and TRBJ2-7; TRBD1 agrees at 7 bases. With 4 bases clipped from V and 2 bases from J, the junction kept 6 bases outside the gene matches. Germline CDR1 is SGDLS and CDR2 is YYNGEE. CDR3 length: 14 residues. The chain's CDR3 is CASSPWTGAYEQYF. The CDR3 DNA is TGTGCCAGCAGCCCCTGGACAGGTGCCTACGAGCAGTACTTC.

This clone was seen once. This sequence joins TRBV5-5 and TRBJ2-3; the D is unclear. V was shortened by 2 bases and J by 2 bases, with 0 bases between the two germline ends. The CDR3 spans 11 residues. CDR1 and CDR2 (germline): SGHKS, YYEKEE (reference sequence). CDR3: CASSFTDTQYF. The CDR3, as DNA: TGTGCCAGCAGCTTCACAGATACGCAGTATTTT.

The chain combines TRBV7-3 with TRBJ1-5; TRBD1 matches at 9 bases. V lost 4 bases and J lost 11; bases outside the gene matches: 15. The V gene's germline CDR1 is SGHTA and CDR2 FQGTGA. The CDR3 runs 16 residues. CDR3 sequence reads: CASSSQTGGAKGAQHF. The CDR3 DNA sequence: TGTGCCAGCAGCTCCCAAACAGGGGGCGCAAAGGGCGCCCAGCATTTT.

In nucleotides, the CDR3 is TGTGCCAGCAGTGAGGGACTAGGAGAGGTTGAGCAGTTCTTC. The encoded protein is CASSEGLGEVEQFF. V and J are TRBV6-5 and TRBJ2-1, with TRBD2 matching over 8 bases. This CDR3 region has 14 residues. Germline V gene lookup returns CDR1 MNHEY and CDR2 SVGAGI. J lost 9 bases, V lost 5 bases, and 9 bases had no gene match.

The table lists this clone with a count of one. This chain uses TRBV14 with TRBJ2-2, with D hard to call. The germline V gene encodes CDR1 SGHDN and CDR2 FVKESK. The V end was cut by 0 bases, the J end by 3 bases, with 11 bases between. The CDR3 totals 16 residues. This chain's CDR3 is CASSQENPAYTGELFF. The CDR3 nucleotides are TGTGCCAGCAGCCAAGAAAATCCTGCCTACACCGGGGAGCTGTTTTTT.

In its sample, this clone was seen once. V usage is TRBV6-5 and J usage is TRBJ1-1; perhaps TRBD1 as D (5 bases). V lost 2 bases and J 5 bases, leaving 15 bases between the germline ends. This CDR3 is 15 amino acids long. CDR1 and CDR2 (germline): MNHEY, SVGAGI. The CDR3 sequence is CASSYGLGGDTEAFF. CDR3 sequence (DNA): TGTGCCAGCAGTTACGGGTTGGGGGGGGATACTGAAGCTTTCTTT.

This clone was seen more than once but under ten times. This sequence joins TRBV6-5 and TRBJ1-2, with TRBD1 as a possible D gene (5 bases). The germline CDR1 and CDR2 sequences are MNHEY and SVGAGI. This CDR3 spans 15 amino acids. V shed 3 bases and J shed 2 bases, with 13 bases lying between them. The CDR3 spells CASSYFPGWNYGYTF. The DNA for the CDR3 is TGTGCCAGCAGTTATTTTCCAGGGTGGAACTATGGCTACACCTTC.

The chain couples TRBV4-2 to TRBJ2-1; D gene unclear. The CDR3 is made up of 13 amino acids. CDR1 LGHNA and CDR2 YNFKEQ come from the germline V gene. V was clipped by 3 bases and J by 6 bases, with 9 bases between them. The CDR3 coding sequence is TGTGCCAGCAGCCAGGACCAGTTCAATGAGCAGTTCTTC. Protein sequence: CASSQDQFNEQFF.

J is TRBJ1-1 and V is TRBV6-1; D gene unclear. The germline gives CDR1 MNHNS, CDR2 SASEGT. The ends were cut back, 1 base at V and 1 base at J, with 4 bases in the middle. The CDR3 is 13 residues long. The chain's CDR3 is CASSEVGNTEAFF. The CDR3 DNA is TGTGCCAGCAGTGAAGTGGGGAACACTGAAGCTTTCTTT.

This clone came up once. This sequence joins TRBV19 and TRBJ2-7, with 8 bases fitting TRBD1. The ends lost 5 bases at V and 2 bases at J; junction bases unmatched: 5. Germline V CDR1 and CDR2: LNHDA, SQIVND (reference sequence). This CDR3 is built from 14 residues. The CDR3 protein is CASSATGGTYEQYF. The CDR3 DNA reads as TGTGCCAGTAGTGCAACAGGGGGTACCTACGAGCAGTACTTC.

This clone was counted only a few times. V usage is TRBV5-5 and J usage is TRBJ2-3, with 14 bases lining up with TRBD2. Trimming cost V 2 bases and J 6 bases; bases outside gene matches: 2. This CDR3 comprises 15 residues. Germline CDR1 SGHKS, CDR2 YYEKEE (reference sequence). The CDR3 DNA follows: TGTGCCAGCAGCTTTAGGACTAGCGGGGGGGATACGCAGTATTTT. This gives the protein CASSFRTSGGDTQYF.